This T cell receptor beta chain originates from a study of cytomegalovirus exposure and HLA in healthy donors. The study drew the donors from its approximately 110-subject validation cohort, separate from the approximately 670-subject first cohort. Germline CDR1 SNHLY, CDR2 FYNNEI. The ends were cut back, 8 bases at V and 5 bases at J, with 15 bases in the middle. This CDR3 region has 13 residues. On this clone itself: What it recognizes is unknown.

Study observations and caveats: The study found most TCR sequences rare, yet found some public TCRs in many donors.

Profiling relied on immunoSEQ multiplex PCR, and the TCRdb table lists in-frame clones only, not all of them. This table has about 160,000 clones, 80% to 90% appearing once. The clonotype originates from a woman aged 18-29 years in good health and CMV-seronegative. The sample taken for sequencing was PBMCs. The chain recombines TRBV2 with TRBJ1-1; D not certain. The CDR3 bases are TGTGCCAGCCAGCAGGAGGGAGGGACTGAAGCTTTCTTT. Translation: CASQQEGGTEAFF. Variable domain in full (rest from reference TRBV2 and TRBJ1-1): EPEVTQTPSHQVTQMGQEVILRCVPISNHLYFYWYRQILGQKVEFLVSFYNNEISEKSEIFDDQFSVERPDGSNFTLKIRSTKLEDSAMYFCASQQEGGTEAFFGQGTRLTVV.